This T cell receptor (beta chain) originates from a study of immune evolution from preneoplasia to lung adenocarcinoma. This clone was seen only a few times. Its antigen remains unidentified. Study-level points and caveats: Top clone frequencies peaked in normal lung, apparently declining through invasive adenocarcinoma. Later-stage lesions appeared to have more T cells, more diversity, less clonality.

TCRdb keeps only in-frame clones here, not all; method: immunoSEQ multiplex PCR. The sample has about 14,000 clones, roughly four fifths seen once. The sample consisted of FFPE minimally invasive lung adenocarcinoma tissue. The receptor comes from a person aged 55 to 79 with lung adenocarcinoma.

CDR3 nucleotides: TGTGCTAGTGGTTTGACAATACGGGGGGAAAGAAAAGCTTTCTTT. Translation gives CASGLTIRGERKAFF. The rearrangement joins TRBV12-5 to TRBJ1-1, with a possible D match to TRBD1 (5 bases). CDR1 and CDR2 (germline): LGHNT, FRNRAP. The CDR3 consists of 15 residues. V was shortened by 2 bases and J by 9 bases, with 19 bases between the two germline ends.